This T cell receptor beta chain comes out of a study of T cell responses to AZD1222 COVID-19 vaccine. CDR3 length: 14 residues. Germline V CDR1 and CDR2: SGHKS, YYEKEE (reference sequence). V was trimmed by 4 bases and J by 4 bases, leaving 14 bases between them. About this clone: Its antigen remains unidentified.

Clones were sequenced by immunoSEQ multiplex PCR, and TCRdb holds only the in-frame ones, with some missing. The sample consists of 150,000 or so clones, 88% of them appearing once. Overall study findings and caveats: Close to half of spike-specific TCRs reportedly recognize unmutated variant regions.

The material sequenced was peripheral blood, taken on day 0 of AZD1222 vaccination. This chain connects TRBV5-5 to TRBJ1-1; TRBD1 is a possible D gene (6 bases). This receptor was taken from an adult in good health. The DNA for the CDR3 is TGTGCCAGCAGCAAAAACAGGGTTAGCACTGAAGCTTTCTTT. It translates to CASSKNRVSTEAFF.